This T cell receptor (beta chain) was observed in a study of Tregs in tolerant kidney transplant recipients. Findings and caveats of the study: Few patients were studied, so findings need validation in larger groups.

CD4+CD25+CD127- Tregs, CD4+CD25- non-Tregs, CD4 and CD8 cells were sorted. This clone was seen a single time. Antigen: not known. From germline, CDR1 is SGHVS and CDR2 FQNEAQ. This CDR3 has 16 residues. V dropped 4 bases and J dropped 7; count of bases not matched to a gene: 12. Measured with immunoSEQ multiplex PCR; TCRdb has only the in-frame clones, and not every one. The sample yields some 240,000 clones, 80% to 85% seen once. The sequence came from a human donor in good health. V and J are TRBV7-8 and TRBJ2-1; 8 bases align to TRBD2. Material: CD4+ T cells from blood. DNA of the CDR3: TGTGCCAGCAGCTACACGCGGGGGGCCCGCTTGAATGAGCAGTTCTTC. This gives the protein CASSYTRGARLNEQFF.